These T cell receptor beta chains were read from a single sample in a study of blood T cell repertoires in COVID-19. The assay was immunoSEQ multiplex PCR, and TCRdb's table has in-frame clones only and misses some. The sample has hundreds of thousands of clones, more than 75% seen once. Sequencing was carried out using peripheral blood. The source of these receptors is a woman aged 45-65 years with COVID-19, enrolled during active disease. The CDR3 runs from the conserved cysteine through the conserved F or W. Fields, in order: V gene, clone size, D gene, J gene, CDR3 protein, CDR3 DNA. A D gene is named only where the DNA matches it firmly. Where a row states a size, it is once, few, many or the class of an expanded clone; other rows omit it.

V gene: TRBV27
clone size: -
D gene: TRBD1
J gene: TRBJ2-7
CDR3 protein: CASSLPRDSPASYEQYF
CDR3 DNA: TGTGCCAGCAGTCTCCCCCGGGACAGTCCCGCCTCTTACGAGCAGTACTTC

V gene: TRBV6-5
clone size: -
D gene: -
J gene: TRBJ2-1
CDR3 protein: CASSNRDYNEQFF
CDR3 DNA: TGTGCCAGCAGTAACCGGGATTACAATGAGCAGTTCTTC

V gene: TRBV7-9
clone size: once
D gene: TRBD1
J gene: TRBJ1-6
CDR3 protein: CASSFSGTGDHSPLHF
CDR3 DNA: TGTGCCAGCAGCTTTTCCGGGACAGGGGACCATTCACCCCTCCACTTT

V gene: TRBV13
clone size: -
D gene: TRBD2
J gene: TRBJ2-7
CDR3 protein: CASSSLAGVGEQYF
CDR3 DNA: TGTGCCAGCAGCTCCCTCGCGGGGGTGGGCGAGCAGTACTTC

V gene: TRBV7-2
clone size: -
D gene: TRBD1
J gene: TRBJ1-5
CDR3 protein: CASSIRTGTSQPQHF
CDR3 DNA: TGTGCCAGCAGCATCCGGACAGGGACGAGTCAGCCCCAGCATTTT

V gene: TRBV7-9
clone size: once
D gene: -
J gene: TRBJ1-2
CDR3 protein: CASSLGPGARDGYTF
CDR3 DNA: TGTGCCAGCAGCTTAGGGCCAGGGGCTAGGGATGGCTACACCTTC

V gene: TRBV6-5
clone size: -
D gene: TRBD1
J gene: TRBJ1-5
CDR3 protein: CASSSPTGHSNQPQHF
CDR3 DNA: TGTGCCAGCAGTTCCCCGACAGGGCATAGCAATCAGCCCCAGCATTTT

V gene: TRBV5-1
clone size: few
D gene: TRBD2
J gene: TRBJ2-2
CDR3 protein: CASRAPGTSGSTGELFF
CDR3 DNA: TGCGCCAGCAGAGCACCCGGGACTAGCGGGAGTACCGGGGAGCTGTTTTTT

V gene: TRBV25-1
clone size: few
D gene: -
J gene: TRBJ1-2
CDR3 protein: CASSEAGKSNYGYTF
CDR3 DNA: TGTGCCAGCAGTGAGGCAGGGAAATCGAACTATGGCTACACCTTC

V gene: TRBV27
clone size: -
D gene: -
J gene: TRBJ2-1
CDR3 protein: CASSLQGGIGNEQFF
CDR3 DNA: TGTGCCAGCAGTCTCCAGGGGGGTATTGGCAATGAGCAGTTCTTC

V gene: TRBV14
clone size: -
D gene: TRBD1
J gene: TRBJ2-7
CDR3 protein: CASSPRQGAYEQYF
CDR3 DNA: TGTGCCAGCAGCCCAAGACAGGGGGCCTACGAGCAGTACTTC

V gene: TRBV7-9
clone size: -
D gene: -
J gene: TRBJ1-1
CDR3 protein: CASSLYSLGQGSAAFF
CDR3 DNA: TGTGCCAGCAGCCTATACTCCCTGGGGCAGGGCAGCGCTGCTTTCTTT

V gene: TRBV5-1
clone size: once
D gene: TRBD2
J gene: TRBJ2-2
CDR3 protein: CASSALAGVGAGELFF
CDR3 DNA: TGCGCCAGCAGCGCCTTAGCGGGAGTGGGGGCCGGGGAGCTGTTTTTT

V gene: TRBV18
clone size: -
D gene: -
J gene: TRBJ2-5
CDR3 protein: CASSPLASETQYF
CDR3 DNA: TGTGCCAGCTCACCACTAGCGTCGGAGACCCAGTACTTC

V gene: TRBV11-3
clone size: once
D gene: TRBD1
J gene: TRBJ1-1
CDR3 protein: CASSSGTAMNTEAFF
CDR3 DNA: TGTGCCAGCAGCTCCGGGACAGCAATGAACACTGAAGCTTTCTTT

V gene: TRBV5-1
clone size: -
D gene: -
J gene: TRBJ2-1
CDR3 protein: CASSPAVSYNEQFF
CDR3 DNA: TGCGCCAGCAGCCCAGCGGTCTCCTACAATGAGCAGTTCTTC

V gene: TRBV6-2/TRBV6-3
clone size: -
D gene: TRBD1
J gene: TRBJ1-4
CDR3 protein: CASSSSGTAREKLFF
CDR3 DNA: TGTGCCAGCAGTTCTTCCGGGACAGCGAGAGAAAAACTGTTTTTT

V gene: TRBV4-1
clone size: -
D gene: TRBD1
J gene: TRBJ2-5
CDR3 protein: CASSLIGTGGEETQYF
CDR3 DNA: TGCGCCAGCAGCCTCATAGGGACAGGGGGTGAAGAGACCCAGTACTTC

V gene: TRBV3-1/TRBV3-2
clone size: -
D gene: TRBD1
J gene: TRBJ1-2
CDR3 protein: CASSPDTGGWGYGYTF
CDR3 DNA: TGTGCCAGCAGCCCCGACACAGGGGGCTGGGGCTATGGCTACACCTTC

V gene: TRBV5-1
clone size: once
D gene: TRBD1
J gene: TRBJ1-2
CDR3 protein: CASSFDRDNYGYTF
CDR3 DNA: TGCGCCAGCAGCTTTGACAGGGATAACTATGGCTACACCTTC

V gene: TRBV21-1
clone size: -
D gene: -
J gene: TRBJ1-2
CDR3 protein: CASSTGGTGGKDYGYTF
CDR3 DNA: TGTGCCAGCAGCACAGGGGGGACAGGGGGCAAGGACTATGGCTACACCTTC

V gene: TRBV6-4
clone size: -
D gene: TRBD1
J gene: TRBJ2-5
CDR3 protein: CASSVDRRGTQYF
CDR3 DNA: TGTGCCAGCAGTGTGGACAGGAGAGGGACCCAGTACTTC

V gene: TRBV30
clone size: -
D gene: -
J gene: TRBJ1-2
CDR3 protein: CAWSWGDSNYGYTF
CDR3 DNA: TGTGCCTGGAGTTGGGGGGATTCGAACTATGGCTACACCTTC

V gene: TRBV19
clone size: -
D gene: -
J gene: TRBJ1-2
CDR3 protein: CASSADGLYGYTF
CDR3 DNA: TGTGCCAGTAGTGCGGACGGACTCTATGGCTACACCTTC

V gene: TRBV12-5
clone size: -
D gene: TRBD1
J gene: TRBJ2-5
CDR3 protein: CASGRGQYQETQYF
CDR3 DNA: TGTGCTAGTGGGAGGGGACAGTACCAAGAGACCCAGTACTTC

V gene: TRBV9
clone size: once
D gene: -
J gene: TRBJ2-3
CDR3 protein: CASSVAGGDTQYF
CDR3 DNA: TGTGCCAGCAGCGTAGCCGGCGGAGATACGCAGTATTTT

V gene: TRBV2
clone size: -
D gene: -
J gene: TRBJ1-1
CDR3 protein: CARTDLGPTNTEAFF
CDR3 DNA: TGTGCCAGGACGGACTTAGGGCCTACCAACACTGAAGCTTTCTTT

V gene: TRBV5-5
clone size: -
D gene: TRBD1
J gene: TRBJ2-2
CDR3 protein: CASSFRQGDTGELFF
CDR3 DNA: TGTGCCAGCAGCTTTAGACAGGGGGACACCGGGGAGCTGTTTTTT

V gene: TRBV19
clone size: -
D gene: TRBD2
J gene: TRBJ2-2
CDR3 protein: CASRSGTSGRITGELFF
CDR3 DNA: TGTGCCAGTAGGTCCGGGACTAGCGGGAGGATCACCGGGGAGCTGTTTTTT

V gene: TRBV2
clone size: -
D gene: TRBD2
J gene: TRBJ2-3
CDR3 protein: CASSAGLAGYTDTQYF
CDR3 DNA: TGTGCCAGCAGCGCTGGACTAGCGGGATACACAGATACGCAGTATTTT

V gene: TRBV18
clone size: -
D gene: TRBD1
J gene: TRBJ2-5
CDR3 protein: CASSRPPGQQETQYF
CDR3 DNA: TGTGCCAGCTCCCGCCCCCCGGGACAGCAAGAGACCCAGTACTTC

V gene: TRBV29-1
clone size: once
D gene: -
J gene: TRBJ1-1
CDR3 protein: CSVPGQPNTEAFF
CDR3 DNA: TGCAGCGTCCCGGGACAACCGAACACTGAAGCTTTCTTT

V gene: TRBV7-9
clone size: -
D gene: TRBD1
J gene: TRBJ1-4
CDR3 protein: CASSATGGRGNEKLFF
CDR3 DNA: TGTGCCAGCAGCGCAACAGGGGGCCGGGGTAATGAAAAACTGTTTTTT

V gene: TRBV7-3
clone size: -
D gene: TRBD1
J gene: TRBJ2-1
CDR3 protein: CASSSSGGSYNEQFF
CDR3 DNA: TGTGCCAGCAGCTCCTCAGGGGGCTCCTACAATGAGCAGTTCTTC

V gene: TRBV6-1
clone size: -
D gene: -
J gene: TRBJ1-5
CDR3 protein: CASSDPHLSNQPQHF
CDR3 DNA: TGTGCCAGCAGTGACCCACACCTGAGCAATCAGCCCCAGCATTTT

V gene: TRBV5-6
clone size: -
D gene: TRBD1
J gene: TRBJ1-5
CDR3 protein: CASSSTGTGLAQPQHF
CDR3 DNA: TGTGCCAGCAGCAGCACCGGGACAGGATTGGCTCAGCCCCAGCATTTT

V gene: TRBV5-6
clone size: few
D gene: TRBD1
J gene: TRBJ2-7
CDR3 protein: CASSRDRGSYEQYF
CDR3 DNA: TGTGCCAGCAGCCGGGACAGGGGTTCCTACGAGCAGTACTTC

V gene: TRBV11-3
clone size: once
D gene: -
J gene: TRBJ1-1
CDR3 protein: CASSLDMQGKDEAFF
CDR3 DNA: TGTGCCAGCAGCTTAGATATGCAGGGGAAAGATGAAGCTTTCTTT

V gene: TRBV7-9
clone size: once
D gene: -
J gene: TRBJ1-1
CDR3 protein: CASSFRTRGNTEAFF
CDR3 DNA: TGTGCCAGCAGCTTTAGGACAAGAGGGAACACTGAAGCTTTCTTT

V gene: TRBV18
clone size: -
D gene: -
J gene: TRBJ1-2
CDR3 protein: CASSPSGAGYGYTF
CDR3 DNA: TGTGCCAGCTCACCATCAGGGGCGGGCTATGGCTACACCTTC

V gene: TRBV7-7
clone size: once
D gene: -
J gene: TRBJ2-5
CDR3 protein: CASSPSRQGFETQYF
CDR3 DNA: TGTGCCAGCAGTCCAAGTAGGCAGGGTTTCGAGACCCAGTACTTC

V gene: TRBV19
clone size: -
D gene: -
J gene: TRBJ1-2
CDR3 protein: CASSIVDRSYGYTF
CDR3 DNA: TGTGCCAGTAGTATAGTTGACAGGAGCTATGGCTACACCTTC

V gene: TRBV4-1
clone size: once
D gene: TRBD1
J gene: TRBJ1-6
CDR3 protein: CASSQVGQGVGSPLHF
CDR3 DNA: TGCGCCAGCAGCCAAGTCGGACAGGGGGTCGGTTCACCCCTCCACTTT

V gene: TRBV5-1
clone size: -
D gene: TRBD2
J gene: TRBJ2-7
CDR3 protein: CASSPGLAGLSEQYF
CDR3 DNA: TGCGCCAGCAGCCCGGGACTAGCGGGACTAAGCGAGCAGTACTTC

V gene: TRBV7-2
clone size: -
D gene: TRBD1
J gene: TRBJ1-2
CDR3 protein: CASSLATGDHYGYTF
CDR3 DNA: TGTGCCAGCAGCTTAGCAACAGGGGATCACTATGGCTACACCTTC